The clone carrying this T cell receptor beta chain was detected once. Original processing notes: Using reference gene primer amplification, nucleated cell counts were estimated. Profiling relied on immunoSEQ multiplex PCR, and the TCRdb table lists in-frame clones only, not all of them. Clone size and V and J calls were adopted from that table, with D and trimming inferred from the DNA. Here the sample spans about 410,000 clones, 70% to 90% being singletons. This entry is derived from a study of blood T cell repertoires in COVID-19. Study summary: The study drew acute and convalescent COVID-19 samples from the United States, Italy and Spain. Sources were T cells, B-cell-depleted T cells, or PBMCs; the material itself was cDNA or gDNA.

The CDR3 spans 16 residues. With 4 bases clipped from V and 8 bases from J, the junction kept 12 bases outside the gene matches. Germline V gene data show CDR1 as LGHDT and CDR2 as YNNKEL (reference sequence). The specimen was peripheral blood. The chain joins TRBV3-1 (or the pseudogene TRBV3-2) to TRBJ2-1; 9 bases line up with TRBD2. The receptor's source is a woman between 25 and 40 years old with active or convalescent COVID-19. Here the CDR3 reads CASSPANVLAGHEQFF. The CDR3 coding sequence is TGTGCCAGCAGCCCAGCGAACGTACTAGCGGGCCATGAGCAGTTCTTC.